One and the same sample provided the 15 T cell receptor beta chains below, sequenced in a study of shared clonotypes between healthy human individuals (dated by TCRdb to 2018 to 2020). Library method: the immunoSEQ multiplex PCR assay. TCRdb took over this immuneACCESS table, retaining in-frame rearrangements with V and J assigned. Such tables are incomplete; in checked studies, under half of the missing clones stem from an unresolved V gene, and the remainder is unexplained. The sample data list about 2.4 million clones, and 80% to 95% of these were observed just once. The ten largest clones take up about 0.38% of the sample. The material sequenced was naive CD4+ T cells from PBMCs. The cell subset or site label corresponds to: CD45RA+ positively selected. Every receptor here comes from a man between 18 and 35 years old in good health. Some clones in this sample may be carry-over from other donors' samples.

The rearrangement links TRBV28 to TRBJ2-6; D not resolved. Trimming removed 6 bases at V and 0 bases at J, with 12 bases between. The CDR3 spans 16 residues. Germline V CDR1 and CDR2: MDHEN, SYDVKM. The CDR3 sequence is CASSTSSLSGANVLTF. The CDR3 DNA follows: TGTGCCAGCAGCACGTCCAGCCTCTCTGGGGCCAACGTCCTGACTTTC.

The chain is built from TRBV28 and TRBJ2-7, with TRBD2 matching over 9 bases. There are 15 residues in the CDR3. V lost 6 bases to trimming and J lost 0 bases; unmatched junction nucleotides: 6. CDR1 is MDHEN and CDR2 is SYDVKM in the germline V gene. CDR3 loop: CASRSSGTSSYEQYF. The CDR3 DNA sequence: TGTGCCAGCAGGTCTAGCGGGACGAGCTCCTACGAGCAGTACTTC.

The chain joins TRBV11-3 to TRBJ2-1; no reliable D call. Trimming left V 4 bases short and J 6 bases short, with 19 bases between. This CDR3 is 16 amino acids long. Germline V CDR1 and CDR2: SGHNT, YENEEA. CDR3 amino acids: CASSSPSEIYSNEQFF. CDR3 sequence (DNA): TGTGCCAGCAGCTCCCCTTCCGAGATATATTCCAATGAGCAGTTCTTC.

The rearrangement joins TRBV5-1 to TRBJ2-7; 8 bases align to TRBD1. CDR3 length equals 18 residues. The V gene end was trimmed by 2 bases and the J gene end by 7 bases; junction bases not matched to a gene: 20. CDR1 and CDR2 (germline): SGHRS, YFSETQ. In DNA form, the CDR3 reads TGCGCCAGCAGCTTTATCGGGGCAGGACAGGGCCTTTCGGGGGAGCAGTACTTC. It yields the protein CASSFIGAGQGLSGEQYF. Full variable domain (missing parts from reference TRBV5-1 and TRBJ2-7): KAGVTQTPRYLIKTRGQQVTLSCSPISGHRSVSWYQQTPGQGLQFLFEYFSETQRNKGNFPGRFSGRQFSNSRSEMNVSTLELGDSALYLCASSFIGAGQGLSGEQYFGPGTRLTVT.

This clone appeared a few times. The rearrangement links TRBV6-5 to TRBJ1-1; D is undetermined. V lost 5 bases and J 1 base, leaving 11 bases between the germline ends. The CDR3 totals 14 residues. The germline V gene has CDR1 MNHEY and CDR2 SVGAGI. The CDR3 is CASSGMAENTEAFF. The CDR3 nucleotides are TGTGCCAGCAGTGGAATGGCAGAGAACACTGAAGCTTTCTTT.

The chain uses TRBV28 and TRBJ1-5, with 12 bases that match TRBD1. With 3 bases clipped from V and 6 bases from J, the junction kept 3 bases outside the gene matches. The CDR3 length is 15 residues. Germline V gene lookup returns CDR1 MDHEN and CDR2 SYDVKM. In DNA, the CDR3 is TGTGCCAGCAGTTTGGGACAGGGGGCGCTTCAGCCCCAGCATTTT. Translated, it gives CASSLGQGALQPQHF.

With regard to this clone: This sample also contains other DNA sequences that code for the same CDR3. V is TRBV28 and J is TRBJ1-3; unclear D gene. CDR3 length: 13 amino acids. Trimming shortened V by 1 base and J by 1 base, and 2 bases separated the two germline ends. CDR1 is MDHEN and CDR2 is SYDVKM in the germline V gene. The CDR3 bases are TGTGCCAGCAGTTTATTTTCTGGAAACACCATATATTTT. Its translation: CASSLFSGNTIYF.

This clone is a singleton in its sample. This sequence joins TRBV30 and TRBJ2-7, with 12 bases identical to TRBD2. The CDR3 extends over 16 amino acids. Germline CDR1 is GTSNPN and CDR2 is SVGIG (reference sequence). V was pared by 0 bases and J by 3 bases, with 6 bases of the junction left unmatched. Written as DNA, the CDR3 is TGTGCCTGGAGTGTTTCAGGACTAGCGGGATACTACGAGCAGTACTTC. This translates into CAWSVSGLAGYYEQYF. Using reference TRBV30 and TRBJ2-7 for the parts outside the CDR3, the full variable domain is SQTIHQWPATLVQPVGSPLSLECTVEGTSNPNLYWYRQAAGRGLQLLFYSVGIGQISSEVPQNLSASRPQDRQFILSSKKLLLSDSGFYLCAWSVSGLAGYYEQYFGPGTRLTVT.

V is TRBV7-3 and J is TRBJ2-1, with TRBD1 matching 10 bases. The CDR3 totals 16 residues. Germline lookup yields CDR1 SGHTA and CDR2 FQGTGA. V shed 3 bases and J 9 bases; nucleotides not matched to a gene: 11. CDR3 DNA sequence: TGTGCCAGCAGCTTTGCCGGGACAGGGGTCCCCGGTGAGCAGTTCTTC. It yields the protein CASSFAGTGVPGEQFF.

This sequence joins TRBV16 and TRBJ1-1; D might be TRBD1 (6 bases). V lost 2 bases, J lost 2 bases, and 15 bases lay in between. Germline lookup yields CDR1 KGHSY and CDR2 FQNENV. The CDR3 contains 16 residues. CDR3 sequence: CASSQGVRGKNTEAFF. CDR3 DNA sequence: TGTGCCAGCAGCCAAGGGGTCAGGGGCAAAAACACTGAAGCTTTCTTT.

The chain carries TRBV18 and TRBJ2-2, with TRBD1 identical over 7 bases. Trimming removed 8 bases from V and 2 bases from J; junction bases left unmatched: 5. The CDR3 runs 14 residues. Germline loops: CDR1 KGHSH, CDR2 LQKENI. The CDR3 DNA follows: TGTGCCAGCCGACAGGGCTACAACACCGGGGAGCTGTTTTTT. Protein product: CASRQGYNTGELFF.

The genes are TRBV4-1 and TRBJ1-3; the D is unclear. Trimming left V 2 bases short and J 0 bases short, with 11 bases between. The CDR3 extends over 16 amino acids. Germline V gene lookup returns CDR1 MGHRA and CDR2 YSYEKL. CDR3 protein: CASSQRSGLSGNTIYF. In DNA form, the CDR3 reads TGCGCCAGCAGCCAAAGGTCCGGGCTCTCTGGAAACACCATATATTTT.

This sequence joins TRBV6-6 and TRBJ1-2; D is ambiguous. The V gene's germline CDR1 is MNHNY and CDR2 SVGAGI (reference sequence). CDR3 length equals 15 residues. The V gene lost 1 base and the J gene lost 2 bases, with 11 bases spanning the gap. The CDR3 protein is CASSYFRAQNYGYTF. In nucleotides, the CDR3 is TGTGCCAGCAGTTACTTCCGGGCCCAGAACTATGGCTACACCTTC.

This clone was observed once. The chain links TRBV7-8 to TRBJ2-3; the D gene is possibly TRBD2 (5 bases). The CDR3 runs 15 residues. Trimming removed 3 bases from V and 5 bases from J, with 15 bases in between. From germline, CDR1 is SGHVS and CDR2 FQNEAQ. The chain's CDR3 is CASSFGPGRVDTQYF. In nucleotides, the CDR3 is TGTGCCAGCAGCTTTGGACCTGGGCGGGTAGATACGCAGTATTTT.

The CDR3 loop is CASSWYGPGGSPRTQYF. The CDR3, as DNA: TGTGCCAGCAGCTGGTACGGTCCGGGAGGGAGTCCCCGCACGCAGTATTTT. V usage is TRBV7-2 and J usage is TRBJ2-3; 8 bases are a match to TRBD2. The CDR3 totals 17 residues. V shed 4 bases and J 9 bases; nucleotides not matched to a gene: 18. CDR1 SGHTA and CDR2 FQGNSA come from the germline V gene.